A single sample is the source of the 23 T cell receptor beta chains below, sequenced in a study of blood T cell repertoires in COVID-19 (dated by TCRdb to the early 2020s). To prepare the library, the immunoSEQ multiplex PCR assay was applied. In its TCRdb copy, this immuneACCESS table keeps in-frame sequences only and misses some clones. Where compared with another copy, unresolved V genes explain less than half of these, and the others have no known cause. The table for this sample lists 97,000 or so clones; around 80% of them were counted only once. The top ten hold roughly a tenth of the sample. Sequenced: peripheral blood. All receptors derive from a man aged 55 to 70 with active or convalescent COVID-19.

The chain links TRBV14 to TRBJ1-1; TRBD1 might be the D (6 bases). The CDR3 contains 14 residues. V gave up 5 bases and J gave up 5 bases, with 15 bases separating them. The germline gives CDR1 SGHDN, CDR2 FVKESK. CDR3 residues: CASSGWQGRTEAFF. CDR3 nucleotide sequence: TGTGCCAGCAGCGGGTGGCAGGGGCGAACTGAAGCTTTCTTT. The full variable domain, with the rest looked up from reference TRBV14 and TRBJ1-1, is EAGVTQFPSHSVIEKGQTVTLRCDPISGHDNLYWYRRVMGKEIKFLLHFVKESKQDESGMPNNRFLAERTGGTYSTLKVQPAELEDSGVYFCASSGWQGRTEAFFGQGTRLTVV.

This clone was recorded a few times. CDR3 nucleotides: TGTGCCAGCCGTCCCGGGACAGGGGTTAATTCACCCCTCCACTTT. It yields the protein CASRPGTGVNSPLHF. The chain is built from TRBV7-2 and TRBJ1-6, with 10 bases that match TRBD1. The CDR3 has 15 amino acids. With V trimmed by 8 bases and J by 6 bases, 7 bases remained unmatched. Looked up from germline, CDR1 is SGHTA and CDR2 is FQGNSA.

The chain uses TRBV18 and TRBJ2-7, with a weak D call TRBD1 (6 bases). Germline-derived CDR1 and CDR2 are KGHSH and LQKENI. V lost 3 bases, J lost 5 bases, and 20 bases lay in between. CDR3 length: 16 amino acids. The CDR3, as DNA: TGTGCCAGCTCACCCCTTGGACAGTTAGCGTCTAACGAGCAGTACTTC. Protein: CASSPLGQLASNEQYF.

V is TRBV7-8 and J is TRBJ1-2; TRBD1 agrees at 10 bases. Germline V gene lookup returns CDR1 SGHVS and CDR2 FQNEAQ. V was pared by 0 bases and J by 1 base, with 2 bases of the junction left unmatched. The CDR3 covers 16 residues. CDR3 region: CASSLAGQGFNYGYTF. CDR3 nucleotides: TGTGCCAGCAGCTTAGCGGGACAGGGGTTTAACTATGGCTACACCTTC.

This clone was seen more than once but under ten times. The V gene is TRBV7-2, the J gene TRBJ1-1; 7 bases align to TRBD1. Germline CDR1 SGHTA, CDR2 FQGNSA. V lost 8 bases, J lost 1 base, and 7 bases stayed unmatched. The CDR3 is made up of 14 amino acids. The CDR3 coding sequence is TGTGCCAGCTTGAGGGGGCGGAAGAACACTGAAGCTTTCTTT. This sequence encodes CASLRGRKNTEAFF.

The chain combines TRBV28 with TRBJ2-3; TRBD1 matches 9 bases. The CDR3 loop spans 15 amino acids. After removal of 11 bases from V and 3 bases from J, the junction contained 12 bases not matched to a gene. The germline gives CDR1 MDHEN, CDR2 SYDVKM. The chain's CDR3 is CASATGQGLTDTQYF. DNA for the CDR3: TGTGCCTCTGCGACAGGACAGGGGCTTACAGATACGCAGTATTTT.

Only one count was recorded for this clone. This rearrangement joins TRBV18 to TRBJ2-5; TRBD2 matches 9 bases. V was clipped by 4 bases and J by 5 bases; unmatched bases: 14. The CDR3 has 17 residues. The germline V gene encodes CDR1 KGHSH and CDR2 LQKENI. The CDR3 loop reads CASSLALTSGPGETQYF. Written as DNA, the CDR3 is TGTGCCAGCTCACTTGCCTTGACTAGCGGCCCGGGGGAGACCCAGTACTTC.

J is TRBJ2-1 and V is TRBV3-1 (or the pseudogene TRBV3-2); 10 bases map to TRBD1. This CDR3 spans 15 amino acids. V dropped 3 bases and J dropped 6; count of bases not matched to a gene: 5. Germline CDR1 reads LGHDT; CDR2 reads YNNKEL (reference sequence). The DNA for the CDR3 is TGTGCCAGCAGCCAGGACAGGGGGAAGATCAATGAGCAGTTCTTC. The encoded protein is CASSQDRGKINEQFF.

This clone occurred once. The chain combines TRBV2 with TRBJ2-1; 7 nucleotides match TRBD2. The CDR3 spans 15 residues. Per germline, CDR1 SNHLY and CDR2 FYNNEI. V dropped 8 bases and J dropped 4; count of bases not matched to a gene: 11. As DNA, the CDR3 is TGTGCCAGCGGGGGGGAGAGGATCATATACAATGAGCAGTTCTTC. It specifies CASGGERIIYNEQFF. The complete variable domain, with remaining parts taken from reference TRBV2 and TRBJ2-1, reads EPEVTQTPSHQVTQMGQEVILRCVPISNHLYFYWYRQILGQKVEFLVSFYNNEISEKSEIFDDQFSVERPDGSNFTLKIRSTKLEDSAMYFCASGGERIIYNEQFFGPGTRLTVL.

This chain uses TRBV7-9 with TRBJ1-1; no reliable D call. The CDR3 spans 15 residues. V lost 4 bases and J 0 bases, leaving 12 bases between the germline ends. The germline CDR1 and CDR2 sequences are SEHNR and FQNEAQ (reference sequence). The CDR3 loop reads CASSSHLTMNTEAFF. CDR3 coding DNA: TGTGCCAGCAGCTCCCACCTGACAATGAACACTGAAGCTTTCTTT.

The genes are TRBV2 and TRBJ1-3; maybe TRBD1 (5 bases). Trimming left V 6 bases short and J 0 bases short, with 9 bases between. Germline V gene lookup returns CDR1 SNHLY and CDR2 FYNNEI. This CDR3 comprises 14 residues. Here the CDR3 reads CASRGDGSGNTIYF. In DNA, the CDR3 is TGTGCCAGCAGAGGGGATGGCTCTGGAAACACCATATATTTT.

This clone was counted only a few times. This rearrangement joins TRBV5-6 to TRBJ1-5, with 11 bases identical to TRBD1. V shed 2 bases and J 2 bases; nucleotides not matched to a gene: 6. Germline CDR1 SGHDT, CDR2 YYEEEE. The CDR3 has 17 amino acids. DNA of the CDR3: TGTGCCAGCAGCTTCCTCGGGACAGGGGGTGGCAATCAGCCCCAGCATTTT. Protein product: CASSFLGTGGGNQPQHF.

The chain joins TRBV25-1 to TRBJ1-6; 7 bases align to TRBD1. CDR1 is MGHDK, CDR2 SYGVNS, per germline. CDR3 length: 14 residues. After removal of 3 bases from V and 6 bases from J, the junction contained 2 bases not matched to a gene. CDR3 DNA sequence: TGTGCCAGCAGTGATCCAGGGGGTAATTCACCCCTCCACTTT. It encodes CASSDPGGNSPLHF.

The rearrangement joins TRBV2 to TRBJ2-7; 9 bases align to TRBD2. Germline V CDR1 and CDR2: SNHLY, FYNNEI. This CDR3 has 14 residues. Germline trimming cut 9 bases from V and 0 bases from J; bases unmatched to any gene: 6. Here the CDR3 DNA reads TGTGCCAGTGGGGCTAGCGGGAACTCCTACGAGCAGTACTTC. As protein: CASGASGNSYEQYF.

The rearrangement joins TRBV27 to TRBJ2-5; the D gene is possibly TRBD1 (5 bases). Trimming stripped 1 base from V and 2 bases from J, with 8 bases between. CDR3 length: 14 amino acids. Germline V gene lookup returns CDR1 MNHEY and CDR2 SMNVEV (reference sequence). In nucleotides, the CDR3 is TGTGCCAGCAGTTTATTTACAGGACAAGAGACCCAGTACTTC. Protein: CASSLFTGQETQYF.

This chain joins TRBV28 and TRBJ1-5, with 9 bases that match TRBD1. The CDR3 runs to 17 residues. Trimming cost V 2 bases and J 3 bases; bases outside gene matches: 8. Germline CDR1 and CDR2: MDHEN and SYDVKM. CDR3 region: CASSLRGQGIVNQPQHF. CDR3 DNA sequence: TGTGCCAGCAGTTTACGCGGACAGGGGATCGTCAATCAGCCCCAGCATTTT.

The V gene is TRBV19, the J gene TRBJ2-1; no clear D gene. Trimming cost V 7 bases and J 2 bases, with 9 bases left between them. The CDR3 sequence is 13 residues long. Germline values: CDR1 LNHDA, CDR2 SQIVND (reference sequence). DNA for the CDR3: TGTGCCAGTACAGACTTTGCCTACAATGAGCAGTTCTTC. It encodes CASTDFAYNEQFF.

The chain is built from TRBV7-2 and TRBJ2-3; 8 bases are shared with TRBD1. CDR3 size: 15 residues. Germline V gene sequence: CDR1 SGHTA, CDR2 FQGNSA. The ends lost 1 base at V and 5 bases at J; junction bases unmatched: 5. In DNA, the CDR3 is TGTGCCAGCAGCTTAGTCAGGGGGCGCGTAGATACGCAGTATTTT. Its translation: CASSLVRGRVDTQYF.

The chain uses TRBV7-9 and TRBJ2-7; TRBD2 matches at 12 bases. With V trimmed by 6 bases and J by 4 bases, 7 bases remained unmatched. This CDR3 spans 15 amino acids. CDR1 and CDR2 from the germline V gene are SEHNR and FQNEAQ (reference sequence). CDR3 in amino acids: CASSSGTSGSYEQYF. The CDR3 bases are TGTGCCAGCAGTTCCGGGACTAGCGGGTCATACGAGCAGTACTTC.

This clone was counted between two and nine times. The CDR3 nucleotides read TGCGCCAGCAACCAGGGCTCTGGGGCCAACGTCCTGACTTTC. Residues: CASNQGSGANVLTF. The chain is built from TRBV5-1 and TRBJ2-6; D perhaps matches TRBD1 (5 bases). The CDR3 length is 14 residues. Per the germline V gene, CDR1 is SGHRS and CDR2 is YFSETQ. Trimming cost V 6 bases and J 0 bases, with 7 bases left between them.

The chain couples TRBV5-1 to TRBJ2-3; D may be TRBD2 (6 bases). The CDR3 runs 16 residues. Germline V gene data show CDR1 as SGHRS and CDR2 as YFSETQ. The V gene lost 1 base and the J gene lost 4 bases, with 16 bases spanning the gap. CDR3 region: CASSLSGTGVADTQYF. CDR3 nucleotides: TGCGCCAGCAGCTTGTCGGGAACGGGGGTTGCAGATACGCAGTATTTT.

CDR3 nucleotides: TGCAGCGTTGTAGTAGGAGGCAATCAGCCCCAGCATTTT. Residues: CSVVVGGNQPQHF. This chain links TRBV29-1 with TRBJ1-5; D is uncertain. Trimming shortened V by 4 bases and J by 2 bases, and 9 bases separated the two germline ends. Germline lookup yields CDR1 SQVTM and CDR2 ANQGSEA. CDR3 length: 13 residues.

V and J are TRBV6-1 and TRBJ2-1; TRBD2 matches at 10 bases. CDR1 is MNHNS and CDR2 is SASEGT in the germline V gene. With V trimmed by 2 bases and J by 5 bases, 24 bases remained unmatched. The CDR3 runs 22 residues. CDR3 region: CASSEWLAGGPVLVRGDNEQFF. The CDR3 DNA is TGTGCCAGCAGTGAATGGTTAGCGGGAGGACCCGTCCTGGTCAGGGGCGACAATGAGCAGTTCTTC.